The 2 T cell receptor beta chains below all came from one sample that was sequenced in a study of shared clonotypes between healthy human individuals. Generated by immunoSEQ multiplex PCR, the TCRdb table keeps only in-frame clones and is missing some. The sample contains around 2.5 million clones, 80% to 95% of which appear only once. Material for sequencing was naive CD4+ T cells from PBMCs. The subset was: CD45RA+ positively selected. The receptor source for this set is a man younger than 35 in good health. Some clones in this sample may be carry-over from other donors' samples.

The chain has TRBV28 and TRBJ2-7; D is unresolved. V lost 5 bases and J 9 bases, leaving 14 bases between the germline ends. Germline loops: CDR1 MDHEN, CDR2 SYDVKM. The CDR3 spans 12 residues. The CDR3 bases are TGTGCCAGCAGTGCCGTGAGCGTGGGGCAGTACTTC. Translating gives CASSAVSVGQYF.

This chain joins TRBV5-8 and TRBJ2-7; D is possibly TRBD1 (6 bases). CDR3 length equals 15 residues. Germline values: CDR1 SGHTS, CDR2 YDEGEE. V was pared by 2 bases and J by 1 base, with 13 bases between. The chain's CDR3 is CASSFRDISSYEQYF. As DNA, the CDR3 is TGTGCCAGCAGCTTTCGGGACATTTCTTCCTACGAGCAGTACTTC.